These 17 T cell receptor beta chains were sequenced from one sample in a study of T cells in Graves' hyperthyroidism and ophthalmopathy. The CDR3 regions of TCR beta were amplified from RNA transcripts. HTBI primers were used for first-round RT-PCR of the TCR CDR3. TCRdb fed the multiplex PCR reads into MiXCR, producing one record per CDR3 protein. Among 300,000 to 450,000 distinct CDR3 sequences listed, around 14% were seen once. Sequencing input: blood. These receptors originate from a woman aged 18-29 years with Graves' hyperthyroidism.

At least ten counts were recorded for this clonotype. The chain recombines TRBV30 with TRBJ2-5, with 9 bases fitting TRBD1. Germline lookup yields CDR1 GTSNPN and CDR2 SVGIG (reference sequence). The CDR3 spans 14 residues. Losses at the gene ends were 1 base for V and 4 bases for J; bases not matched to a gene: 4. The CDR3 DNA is TGTGCCTGGAGTGCGGGACAGGGAGTAGAGACCCAGTACTTC. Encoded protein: CAWSAGQGVETQYF.

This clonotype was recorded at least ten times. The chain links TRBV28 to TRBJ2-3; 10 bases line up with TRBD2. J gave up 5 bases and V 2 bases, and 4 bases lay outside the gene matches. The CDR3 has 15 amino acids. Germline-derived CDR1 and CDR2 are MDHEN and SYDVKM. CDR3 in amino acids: CASSLGGLAEDTQYF. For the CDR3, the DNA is TGTGCCAGCAGTTTAGGAGGACTAGCGGAAGATACGCAGTATTTT.

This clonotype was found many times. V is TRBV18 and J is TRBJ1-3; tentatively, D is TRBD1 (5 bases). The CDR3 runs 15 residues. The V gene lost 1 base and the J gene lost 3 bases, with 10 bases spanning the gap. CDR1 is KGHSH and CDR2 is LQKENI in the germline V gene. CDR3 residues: CASSPRQGGGNTIYF. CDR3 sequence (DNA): TGTGCCAGCTCACCACGCCAGGGTGGTGGAAACACCATATATTTT.

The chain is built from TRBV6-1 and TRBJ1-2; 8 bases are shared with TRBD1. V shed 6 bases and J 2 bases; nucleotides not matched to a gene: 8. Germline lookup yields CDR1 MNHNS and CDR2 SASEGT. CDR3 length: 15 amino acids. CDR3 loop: CASRLGDRINYGYTF. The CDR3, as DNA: TGTGCCAGCAGACTCGGGGACAGGATAAACTATGGCTACACCTTC.

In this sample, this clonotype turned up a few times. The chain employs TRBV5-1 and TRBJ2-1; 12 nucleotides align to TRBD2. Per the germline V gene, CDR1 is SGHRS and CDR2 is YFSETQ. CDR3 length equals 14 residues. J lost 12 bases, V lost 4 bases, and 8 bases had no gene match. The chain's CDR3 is CASSPGTSGSSQFF. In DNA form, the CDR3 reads TGCGCCAGCAGCCCCGGGACTAGCGGGTCCTCGCAGTTCTTC.

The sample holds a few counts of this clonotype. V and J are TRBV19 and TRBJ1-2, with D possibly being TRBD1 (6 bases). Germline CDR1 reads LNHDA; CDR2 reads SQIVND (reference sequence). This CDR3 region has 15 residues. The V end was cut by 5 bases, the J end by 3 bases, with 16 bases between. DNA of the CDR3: TGTGCCAGTAGTTCCGCTCCGGGGGCCTACTATGGCTACACCTTC. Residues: CASSSAPGAYYGYTF. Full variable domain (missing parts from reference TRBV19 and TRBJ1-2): DGGITQSPKYLFRKEGQNVTLSCEQNLNHDAMYWYRQDPGQGLRLIYYSQIVNDFQKGDIAEGYSVSREKKESFPLTVTSAQKNPTAFYLCASSSAPGAYYGYTFGSGTRLTVV.

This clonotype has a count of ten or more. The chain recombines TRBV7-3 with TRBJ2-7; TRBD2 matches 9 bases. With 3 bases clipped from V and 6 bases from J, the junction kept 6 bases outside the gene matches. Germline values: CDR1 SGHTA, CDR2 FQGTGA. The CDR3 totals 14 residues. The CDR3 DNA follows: TGTGCCAGCAGCTTTAGCGGGAGTTTCGCCGAGCAGTACTTC. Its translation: CASSFSGSFAEQYF.

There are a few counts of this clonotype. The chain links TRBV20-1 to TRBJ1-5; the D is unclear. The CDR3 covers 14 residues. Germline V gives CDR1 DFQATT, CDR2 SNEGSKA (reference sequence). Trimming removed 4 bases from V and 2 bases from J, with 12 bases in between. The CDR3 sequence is CSAIDAVGNQPQHF. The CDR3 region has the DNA TGCAGTGCTATAGATGCTGTTGGCAATCAGCCCCAGCATTTT.

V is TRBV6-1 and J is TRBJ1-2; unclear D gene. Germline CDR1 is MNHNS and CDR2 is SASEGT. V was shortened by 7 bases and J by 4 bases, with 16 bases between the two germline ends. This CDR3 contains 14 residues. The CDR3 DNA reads TGTGCCAGCACCTACGGGGTGATAGGCTATGGCTACACCTTC. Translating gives CASTYGVIGYGYTF.

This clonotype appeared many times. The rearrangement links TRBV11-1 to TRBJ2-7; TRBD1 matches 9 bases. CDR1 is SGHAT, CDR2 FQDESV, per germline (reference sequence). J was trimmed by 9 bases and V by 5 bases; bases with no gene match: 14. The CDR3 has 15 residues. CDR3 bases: TGTGCCAGCAGCGCGGGGACAGGGCCATCTTCGGTGCAGTACTTC. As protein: CASSAGTGPSSVQYF.

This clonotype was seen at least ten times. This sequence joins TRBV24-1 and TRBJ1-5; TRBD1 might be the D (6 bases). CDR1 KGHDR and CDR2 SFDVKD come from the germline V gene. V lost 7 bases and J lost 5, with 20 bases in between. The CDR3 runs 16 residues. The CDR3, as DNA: TGTGCCACCAGCGACGCACAGGGAATCCCCGATCAGCCCCAGCATTTT. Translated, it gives CATSDAQGIPDQPQHF.

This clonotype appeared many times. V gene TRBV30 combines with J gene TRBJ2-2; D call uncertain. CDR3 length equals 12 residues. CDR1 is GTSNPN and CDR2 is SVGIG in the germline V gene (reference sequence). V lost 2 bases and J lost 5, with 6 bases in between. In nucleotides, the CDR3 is TGTGCCTGGAGTCATGGGACCGGGGAGCTGTTTTTT. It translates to CAWSHGTGELFF.

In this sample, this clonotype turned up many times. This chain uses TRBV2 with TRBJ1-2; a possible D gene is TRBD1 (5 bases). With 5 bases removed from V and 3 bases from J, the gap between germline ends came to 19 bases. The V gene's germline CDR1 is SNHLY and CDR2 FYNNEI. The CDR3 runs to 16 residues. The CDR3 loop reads CASSKRDGPFYYGYTF. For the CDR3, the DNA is TGTGCCAGCAGTAAACGGGACGGACCCTTCTACTATGGCTACACCTTC.

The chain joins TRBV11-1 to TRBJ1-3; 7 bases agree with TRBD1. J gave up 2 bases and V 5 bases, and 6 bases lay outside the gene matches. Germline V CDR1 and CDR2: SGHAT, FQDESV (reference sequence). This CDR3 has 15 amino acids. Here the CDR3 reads CASSRDRATGNTIYF. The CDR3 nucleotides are TGTGCCAGCAGCCGTGACAGGGCTACTGGAAACACCATATATTTT. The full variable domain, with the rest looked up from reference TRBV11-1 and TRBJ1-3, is EAEVAQSPRYKITEKSQAVAFWCDPISGHATLYWYRQILGQGPELLVQFQDESVVDDSQLPKDRFSAERLKGVDSTLKIQPAELGDSAMYLCASSRDRATGNTIYFGEGSWLTVV.

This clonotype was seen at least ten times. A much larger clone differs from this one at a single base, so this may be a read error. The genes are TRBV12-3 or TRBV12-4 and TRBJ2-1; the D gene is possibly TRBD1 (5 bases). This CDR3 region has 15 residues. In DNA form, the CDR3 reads TGTGTCAGCAAACCCAATCAGCTAGGGGACAATGAGCAGTTCTTC. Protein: CVSKPNQLGDNEQFF.

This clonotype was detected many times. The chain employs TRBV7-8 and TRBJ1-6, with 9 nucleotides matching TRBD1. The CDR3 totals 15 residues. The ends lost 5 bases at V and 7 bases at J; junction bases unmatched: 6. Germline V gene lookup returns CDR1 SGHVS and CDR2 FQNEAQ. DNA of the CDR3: TGTGCCAGCAGCACCCGTGGACAGGGGAATTCACCCCTCCACTTT. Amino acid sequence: CASSTRGQGNSPLHF. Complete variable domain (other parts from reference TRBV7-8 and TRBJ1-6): GAGVSQSPRYKVAKRGQDVALRCDPISGHVSLFWYQQALGQGPEFLTYFQNEAQLDKSGLPSDRFFAERPEGSVSTLKIQRTQQEDSAVYLCASSTRGQGNSPLHFGNGTRLTVT.

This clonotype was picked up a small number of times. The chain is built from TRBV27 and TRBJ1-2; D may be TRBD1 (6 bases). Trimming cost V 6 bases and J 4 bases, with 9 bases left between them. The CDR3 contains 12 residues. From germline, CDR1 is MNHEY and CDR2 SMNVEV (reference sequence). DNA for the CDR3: TGTGCCAGCAGGGACAGTGGCTATGGCTACACCTTC. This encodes CASRDSGYGYTF.